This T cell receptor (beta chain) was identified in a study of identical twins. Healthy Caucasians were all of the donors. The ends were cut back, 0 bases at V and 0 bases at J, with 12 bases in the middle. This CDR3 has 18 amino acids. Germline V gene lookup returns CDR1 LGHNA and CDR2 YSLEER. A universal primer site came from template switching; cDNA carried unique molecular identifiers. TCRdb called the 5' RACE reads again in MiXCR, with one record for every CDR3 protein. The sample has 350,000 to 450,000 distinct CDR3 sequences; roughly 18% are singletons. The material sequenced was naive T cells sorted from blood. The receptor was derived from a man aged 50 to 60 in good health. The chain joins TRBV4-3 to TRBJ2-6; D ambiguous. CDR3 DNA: TGCGCCAGCAGCCAAGAAAGACTGACCAGCTCTGGGGCCAACGTCCTGACTTTC. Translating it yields CASSQERLTSSGANVLTF.